This T cell receptor beta chain was sequenced in a study of blood T cells in healthy people across ages. The authors ran a second PCR of roughly 7 to 11 cycles using a sample-barcoded 5' primer and a J-beta primer mix. Unique molecular identifiers of 12 random nucleotides labeled each cDNA. In TCRdb, the 5' RACE reads were re-called with MiXCR into one record per CDR3 protein. The data contain about 970,000 distinct CDR3 sequences, 51% of them seen just once; the ten biggest clones take up roughly a fifth. Germline lookup yields CDR1 SGDLS and CDR2 YYNGEE. The length of the CDR3 is 16 residues. V was cut by 2 bases and J by 2 bases, with 14 bases left in between. Concerning this clonotype itself: Antigen unknown.

Study-level results: Older age went with lower TCR beta diversity per million T cells, in a roughly linear way.

This receptor was obtained from a woman aged 55-69 years in good health. Sequencing was done on a sample of blood. The chain has TRBV9 and TRBJ2-1; D might be TRBD2 (5 bases). CDR3 protein: CASSVLKAGAYNEQFF. As DNA, the CDR3 is TGTGCCAGCAGCGTCCTTAAGGCGGGCGCCTACAATGAGCAGTTCTTC. Based on the CDR3 plus reference TRBV9 and TRBJ2-1, the full variable domain is DSGVTQTPKHLITATGQRVTLRCSPRSGDLSVYWYQQSLDQGLQFLIQYYNGEERAKGNILERFSAQQFPDLHSELNLSSLELGDSALYFCASSVLKAGAYNEQFFGPGTRLTVL.